The 15 T cell receptor beta chains below come from one sample, sequenced in a study of CD8 T cells in ankylosing spondylitis. Study results and limitations: What seemed typical of ankylosing spondylitis blood was a TCR beta motif built from roughly 8 highly homologous variants.

TCRdb fed the 5' RACE reads into MiXCR, producing one record per CDR3 protein. The table shows some 800,000 distinct CDR3 sequences, with around 11% occurring only once. Antigen specificity for these receptors is unknown. Sequenced sample: blood, either unsorted or a sorted T cell fraction (not recorded which). The receptors derive from a male donor with ankylosing spondylitis.

This clonotype showed up many times. V is TRBV5-6 and J is TRBJ1-3, with D hard to call. Germline CDR1 SGHDT, CDR2 YYEEEE. The CDR3 consists of 13 residues. With 0 bases removed from V and 3 bases from J, the gap between germline ends came to 4 bases. The CDR3 DNA reads as TGTGCCAGCAGCTTGGATATTGGAAACACCATATATTTT. This sequence encodes CASSLDIGNTIYF.

This chain joins TRBV6-5 and TRBJ2-5; D gene unclear. The CDR3 loop spans 12 amino acids. V was cut by 6 bases and J by 6 bases, with 11 bases left in between. Looked up from germline, CDR1 is MNHEY and CDR2 is SVGAGI. The CDR3, as DNA: TGTGCCAGCAGGTCGGATGGGAAGACCCAGTACTTC. Residues: CASRSDGKTQYF.

This clonotype has just a few counts. J is TRBJ2-7 and V is TRBV20-1; D gene ambiguous. CDR1 is DFQATT and CDR2 is SNEGSKA in the germline V gene (reference sequence). The CDR3 totals 13 residues. V was clipped by 6 bases and J by 0 bases, with 12 bases between them. The CDR3 reads CSAPDTGSYEQYF. The CDR3 DNA is TGCAGTGCCCCCGACACTGGCTCCTACGAGCAGTACTTC.

This clonotype has at least ten counts. The rearrangement joins TRBV24-1 to TRBJ1-2; maybe TRBD1 (5 bases). Germline CDR1 is KGHDR and CDR2 is SFDVKD. Trimming took 7 bases from V and 3 from J, leaving 11 bases between them. This CDR3 is 13 amino acids long. CDR3 sequence: CATRGREDYGYTF. DNA for the CDR3: TGTGCCACCAGGGGCAGGGAGGACTATGGCTACACCTTC.

Many counts were recorded for this clonotype. The rearrangement joins TRBV5-6 to TRBJ2-5; D gene unclear. V lost 1 base and J lost 5, with 12 bases in between. CDR3 size: 14 residues. CDR1 SGHDT and CDR2 YYEEEE come from the germline V gene. CDR3: CASSLWLVGETQYF. The CDR3 nucleotides are TGTGCCAGCAGCTTGTGGCTAGTAGGGGAGACCCAGTACTTC.

The chain joins TRBV20-1 to TRBJ2-1; D might be TRBD1 or TRBD2, each matching 5 bases. In germline, CDR1 is DFQATT, CDR2 SNEGSKA (reference sequence). The CDR3 covers 13 residues. The ends were cut back, 6 bases at V and 7 bases at J, with 16 bases in the middle. The DNA of the CDR3 is TGCAGTGCCTCGTTGGGGGACCTGAATGAGCAGTTCTTC. This sequence encodes CSASLGDLNEQFF.

In this sample, this clonotype turned up a few times. CDR3 region: CSAKTSWADTQYF. In DNA form, the CDR3 reads TGCAGTGCCAAGACTAGTTGGGCAGATACGCAGTATTTT. This chain joins TRBV20-1 and TRBJ2-3, with D perhaps TRBD2 (6 bases). The V gene's germline CDR1 is DFQATT and CDR2 SNEGSKA (reference sequence). Trimming took off 6 bases at V and 4 bases at J, with 14 bases between the two ends. The CDR3 covers 13 residues.

The genes are TRBV3-1 and TRBJ1-2, with TRBD1 matching 7 bases. Per the germline V gene, CDR1 is LGHDT and CDR2 is YNNKEL (reference sequence). The V segment lost 1 base and the J segment 4 bases; nucleotides outside the gene matches: 6. CDR3 length: 15 amino acids. DNA of the CDR3: TGTGCCAGCAGCCAAGCCCCGGGACAGATCTATGGCTACACCTTC. This codes for CASSQAPGQIYGYTF.

This clonotype was found many times. The chain links TRBV7-2 to TRBJ2-1; D gene unclear. The CDR3 spans 12 residues. V gave up 3 bases and J gave up 7 bases, with 7 bases separating them. CDR1 is SGHTA and CDR2 is FQGNSA in the germline V gene. The CDR3 DNA follows: TGTGCCAGCAGCTTGACACTGAATGAGCAGTTCTTC. This sequence encodes CASSLTLNEQFF.

This clonotype came up a few times. This chain connects TRBV10-1 to TRBJ2-4; D remains unclear. This CDR3 contains 13 residues. Germline V CDR1 and CDR2: WNHNN, SYGVQD (reference sequence). The V and J ends lost 5 bases and 6 bases respectively, with 11 bases between them. CDR3 residues: CASSIGRSNIQYF. The DNA of the CDR3 is TGCGCCAGCAGTATCGGTCGGTCAAACATTCAGTACTTC.

The V gene is TRBV11-2, the J gene TRBJ2-4; D not certain. The V gene's germline CDR1 is SGHAT and CDR2 FQNNGV. The CDR3 contains 12 residues. The V end was cut by 3 bases, the J end by 7 bases, with 7 bases between. For the CDR3, the DNA is TGTGCCAGCAGCTTTTATGTTAACATTCAGTACTTC. This encodes CASSFYVNIQYF.

The table lists this clonotype with a few counts. The chain carries TRBV15 and TRBJ1-3, with D possibly TRBD1 on 5 matching bases. Germline CDR1 and CDR2: LNHNV and YYDKDF (reference sequence). The CDR3 has 16 residues. Trimming pared 5 bases from V and 0 bases from J, leaving 14 bases between. In DNA, the CDR3 is TGTGCCACCAGCCGGGGACGGATGAGCTCTGGAAACACCATATATTTT. It is translated as CATSRGRMSSGNTIYF. The variable domain in full, completed from reference TRBV15 and TRBJ1-3, reads DAMVIQNPRYQVTQFGKPVTLSCSQTLNHNVMYWYQQKSSQAPKLLFHYYDKDFNNEADTPDNFQSRRPNTSFCFLDIRSPGLGDTAMYLCATSRGRMSSGNTIYFGEGSWLTVV.

This clonotype was found many times. J is TRBJ1-1 and V is TRBV29-1; D gene uncertain. Germline loops: CDR1 SQVTM, CDR2 ANQGSEA. The CDR3 loop spans 12 amino acids. V was trimmed by 7 bases and J by 1 base, leaving 10 bases between them. CDR3 residues: CSGYLKNTEAFF. The CDR3 nucleotides read TGCAGCGGGTACCTCAAGAACACTGAAGCTTTCTTT.

The chain employs TRBV6-2 or TRBV6-3 and TRBJ2-1; D ambiguous. Germline CDR1 reads MNHEY; CDR2 reads SVGEGT. This CDR3 contains 12 residues. The ends were cut back, 2 bases at V and 9 bases at J, with 8 bases in the middle. The CDR3 here is CASSYHLGEQFF. The CDR3 bases are TGTGCCAGCAGTTACCATCTAGGTGAGCAGTTCTTC.

This clonotype showed up just a few times. The V and J genes are TRBV6-1 and TRBJ2-7; D is uncertain. V lost 7 bases to trimming and J lost 0 bases, with 10 bases between them. The CDR3 extends over 13 amino acids. CDR1 and CDR2 from the germline V gene are MNHNS and SASEGT. The CDR3: CASNKESSYEQYF. The CDR3 DNA sequence: TGTGCCAGCAATAAGGAGAGCTCCTACGAGCAGTACTTC.